This TCR beta chain was recovered during a study of T cells in pancreatic ductal adenocarcinoma. Findings and limits, study-wide: Compared with tumor, blood showed more total productive templates and around 8.1-fold more clonotypes. Results skew toward the minority of patients with early-stage disease.

Remarks on this clone: No antigen is known for it.

The CDR3 sequence is 13 residues long. CDR1 is SGHTA and CDR2 is FQGNSA in the germline V gene. The V end was cut by 5 bases, the J end by 3 bases, with 9 bases between. This table comes from immunoSEQ multiplex PCR, and its TCRdb copy is limited to in-frame clones, with some not included. The sample shows under 2,500 clones, 84% of them seen only once. Selected pancreatic ductal adenocarcinoma patients had undergone surgery without neoadjuvant therapy. The receptor's source is a human donor with pancreatic ductal adenocarcinoma. Material for sequencing was pancreatic tumor tissue. The rearrangement links TRBV7-2 to TRBJ2-3; the D gene is possibly TRBD2 (5 bases). The CDR3 spells CASSLGMTDTQYF. The CDR3 region has the DNA TGTGCCAGCAGCCTCGGGATGACAGATACGCAGTATTTT.